This TCR beta chain was captured by sequencing in a study of blood T cell repertoires in COVID-19. The assay was immunoSEQ multiplex PCR, and TCRdb's table has in-frame clones only and misses some. The repertoire consists of approximately 270,000 clones, with approximately 85% occurring once and the leading ten covering 0.87%. The CDR3 has 14 residues. V gave up 5 bases and J gave up 12 bases; unmatched junction bases: 10. CDR1 and CDR2 (germline): PRHDT, FYEKMQ (reference sequence). The Seattle patients, enrolled during active infection, were followed longitudinally. The TCR sequence derives from a human donor with COVID-19, enrolled during active disease. The donor label of this sample is uncertain. The sample taken for sequencing was peripheral blood. J is TRBJ2-7 and V is TRBV13; TRBD2 matches 13 bases. CDR3 nucleotides: TGTGCCAGCAGCCTACGGACTAGCGGGAGTGGTGTGTACTTC. It codes for CASSLRTSGSGVYF.